These 31 T cell receptor beta chains were sequenced from one sample in a study of naive and memory T cell subsets. Both TRBC1 and TRBC2 were covered by a beta constant-region primer of two equimolar oligonucleotides. Ligated cDNA was amplified by four rounds of PCR with nested alpha and beta constant-region primers and SP2. MiXCR, applied by TCRdb to the UMI-ligation and nested PCR reads, yields one record per CDR3 protein. The data show tens of thousands of distinct CDR3 sequences, with approximately 18% seen just once and 3% to 3.5% held by the top ten. The sequencing input was effector memory CD4+ T cells from blood. The subset is: effector memory, CD45RA- CD27-. These TCRs come from a human donor in good health.

This clonotype was seen a few times. CDR3 residues: CSARGSRAYEQYF. The CDR3 coding sequence is TGCAGTGCTAGAGGGTCCAGGGCCTACGAGCAGTACTTC. This chain joins TRBV20-1 and TRBJ2-7; perhaps TRBD1 as D (5 bases). V dropped 1 base and J dropped 2 bases, with 9 bases sitting between them. The CDR3 spans 13 residues. The germline gives CDR1 DFQATT, CDR2 SNEGSKA (reference sequence).

The V call is TRBV6-6, the J call TRBJ1-1; D remains ambiguous. Per germline, CDR1 MNHNY and CDR2 SVGAGI (reference sequence). CDR3 size: 13 residues. The V end was cut by 7 bases, the J end by 2 bases, with 11 bases between. This CDR3 reads CASTRSSNTEAFF. DNA for the CDR3: TGTGCCAGCACGAGGTCCAGTAACACTGAAGCTTTCTTT.

This clonotype appeared a few times. V and J are TRBV28 and TRBJ2-7; D not resolved. Per the germline V gene, CDR1 is MDHEN and CDR2 is SYDVKM. The CDR3 extends over 13 amino acids. The V gene lost 6 bases and the J gene lost 2 bases, with 11 bases spanning the gap. The CDR3 coding sequence is TGTGCCAGCAGGGCCCCGACCACCTACGAGCAGTACTTC. Encoded protein: CASRAPTTYEQYF.

This clonotype was seen repeatedly, ten times or more. The chain is built from TRBV28 and TRBJ1-1, with a possible D match to TRBD1 (5 bases). CDR1 and CDR2 from the germline V gene are MDHEN and SYDVKM. Deletions cut 5 bases from V and 6 bases from J, with 13 bases between. CDR3 size: 13 residues. The CDR3 DNA follows: TGTGCCAGCAGTGCCGTGGGGCGGCCTGAAGCTTTCTTT. It is translated as CASSAVGRPEAFF.

There are a few counts of this clonotype. The V gene is TRBV6-5, the J gene TRBJ1-1, with D unclear. Germline assignment: CDR1 MNHEY and CDR2 SVGAGI. The CDR3 consists of 13 residues. V gave up 5 bases and J gave up 1 base, with 8 bases separating them. CDR3 sequence: CASSREQNTEAFF. The CDR3 nucleotides read TGTGCCAGCAGTAGAGAGCAGAACACTGAAGCTTTCTTT.

This chain joins TRBV6-7 and TRBJ2-7; D is unclear. TRBV6-7 belongs to the ORF category, with a function that is uncertain. CDR3 length: 12 amino acids. V shed 3 bases and J shed 3 bases, with 6 bases lying between them. CDR3 DNA sequence: TGTGCCAGCAGTTATGAACTCTACGAGCAGTACTTC. The encoded protein is CASSYELYEQYF.

The CDR3 region is CASSYDRESDEQYF. The CDR3, as DNA: TGTGCCAGCAGTTACGACAGAGAGTCAGACGAGCAGTACTTC. This sequence joins TRBV6-5 and TRBJ2-7, with D perhaps TRBD1 (5 bases). V shed 2 bases and J shed 5 bases, with 13 bases lying between them. Germline V gives CDR1 MNHEY, CDR2 SVGAGI. The CDR3 sequence is 14 residues long.

The chain joins TRBV12-3 or TRBV12-4 to TRBJ2-2; no clear D gene. Trimming left V 7 bases short and J 3 bases short, with 15 bases between. The CDR3 is 15 residues long. The CDR3 sequence: CASTKWVLDTGELFF. The CDR3 DNA reads TGTGCCAGCACCAAGTGGGTATTGGACACCGGGGAGCTGTTTTTT.

A few counts support this clonotype. J is TRBJ2-4 and V is TRBV20-1, with TRBD1 matching over 9 bases. The ends lost 3 bases at V and 2 bases at J; junction bases unmatched: 8. Germline CDR1 DFQATT, CDR2 SNEGSKA (reference sequence). The CDR3 contains 16 residues. The CDR3 DNA follows: TGCAGTGCTAGCCTCCCCGGGACAGGGCCCAAAAACATTCAGTACTTC. Translating gives CSASLPGTGPKNIQYF.

In its sample, this clonotype is medium-sized. This chain connects TRBV10-3 to TRBJ2-4, with D possibly being TRBD1 (7 bases). V was pared by 3 bases and J by 6 bases, with 12 bases between. There are 14 residues in the CDR3. The germline V gene encodes CDR1 ENHRY and CDR2 SYGVKD. The CDR3 sequence is CAISEGQGGNIQYF. CDR3 in DNA: TGTGCCATCAGTGAAGGGCAGGGGGGAAACATTCAGTACTTC.

The CDR3 coding sequence is TGTGCCAGCAGGCAGGACTTCTTCGGACACACTGAAGCTTTCTTT. Protein product: CASRQDFFGHTEAFF. The chain uses TRBV7-3 and TRBJ1-1, with D hard to call. The germline V gene has CDR1 SGHTA and CDR2 FQGTGA. Trimming removed 6 bases at V and 3 bases at J, with 17 bases between. This CDR3 is 15 amino acids long.

The sample holds one count of this clonotype. A much bigger clone sits one base away, suggesting this may be a read error. The CDR3 DNA is TGTGCCAGCAGTTTCTCCCACTCCCGGGGTCAAGGGTCTTCCTACGAGCAGTACTTC. Translated: CASSFSHSRGQGSSYEQYF. This chain links TRBV28 with TRBJ2-7; a possible D gene is TRBD2 (5 bases). The length of the CDR3 is 19 residues. The V gene lost 3 bases and the J gene lost 1 base, with 25 bases spanning the gap. The germline V gene encodes CDR1 MDHEN and CDR2 SYDVKM.

This chain connects TRBV18 to TRBJ2-5; 10 bases match TRBD2. Germline assignment: CDR1 KGHSH and CDR2 LQKENI. The CDR3 consists of 17 residues. J gave up 1 base and V 1 base, and 6 bases lay outside the gene matches. CDR3 sequence (DNA): TGTGCCAGCTCACCACGGCTAGCGGGAGTGGCCCAAGAGACCCAGTACTTC. This gives the protein CASSPRLAGVAQETQYF.

This clonotype was seen ten or more times. This chain uses TRBV28 with TRBJ2-4; TRBD2 aligns across 9 bases. Germline V gene lookup returns CDR1 MDHEN and CDR2 SYDVKM. This CDR3 is 15 amino acids long. The V gene end was trimmed by 5 bases and the J gene end by 4 bases; junction bases not matched to a gene: 6. The CDR3 region has the DNA TGTGCCAGCAGTAATAGCGGGAGCACTAAAAACATTCAGTACTTC. Translation gives CASSNSGSTKNIQYF.

The chain combines TRBV28 with TRBJ2-7; the D is unclear. The CDR3 has 11 amino acids. V was cut by 2 bases and J by 4 bases, with 3 bases left in between. Germline V gene data show CDR1 as MDHEN and CDR2 as SYDVKM. CDR3 sequence (DNA): TGTGCCAGCAGTTTAAGGTACGAGCAGTACTTC. It encodes CASSLRYEQYF.

This clonotype is categorized as medium-sized. The chain uses TRBV15 and TRBJ2-1, with TRBD1 matching 9 bases. Germline-derived CDR1 and CDR2 are LNHNV and YYDKDF (reference sequence). The ends lost 1 base at V and 6 bases at J; junction bases unmatched: 10. This CDR3 has 17 amino acids. The CDR3 here is CATSRATGGAGPNEQFF. The CDR3 DNA reads TGTGCCACCAGCAGAGCTACAGGGGGCGCGGGACCCAATGAGCAGTTCTTC.

This clonotype was observed a handful of times. V usage is TRBV2 and J usage is TRBJ1-3; 7 bases are a match to TRBD1. Trimming cost V 7 bases and J 2 bases; bases outside gene matches: 5. CDR3 length: 14 residues. Germline CDR1 is SNHLY and CDR2 is FYNNEI. CDR3 loop: CASNTGVPGNTIYF. CDR3 nucleotides: TGTGCCAGCAATACAGGGGTGCCTGGAAACACCATATATTTT.

This rearrangement joins TRBV20-1 to TRBJ1-5; 8 bases are a match to TRBD1. Losses at the gene ends were 5 bases for V and 5 bases for J; bases not matched to a gene: 11. The CDR3 sequence is 15 residues long. The V gene's germline CDR1 is DFQATT and CDR2 SNEGSKA (reference sequence). CDR3 sequence (DNA): TGCAGTGCTGTTGTCGGGACAGGAGCATATCAGCCCCAGCATTTT. Protein product: CSAVVGTGAYQPQHF.

This clonotype was recorded many times. V is TRBV20-1 and J is TRBJ1-1; unclear D gene. Trimming shortened V by 6 bases and J by 4 bases, and 12 bases separated the two germline ends. The CDR3 loop spans 12 amino acids. Germline V CDR1 and CDR2: DFQATT, SNEGSKA (reference sequence). The CDR3 region is CSADPRRTEAFF. CDR3 in DNA: TGCAGTGCCGACCCCAGGCGCACTGAAGCTTTCTTT.

This clonotype showed up just a few times. This sequence joins TRBV5-6 and TRBJ2-3; D might be TRBD2 (5 bases). Trimming cost V 4 bases and J 2 bases, with 14 bases left between them. CDR1 is SGHDT, CDR2 YYEEEE, per germline. CDR3 size: 15 residues. The CDR3 region is CASSLREKITDTQYF. CDR3 in DNA: TGTGCCAGCAGCCTAAGGGAGAAGATCACAGATACGCAGTATTTT.

The rearrangement links TRBV5-1 to TRBJ1-2, with 8 bases fitting TRBD1. CDR1 and CDR2 from the germline V gene are SGHRS and YFSETQ. CDR3 size: 15 residues. V lost 6 bases to trimming and J lost 0 bases; unmatched junction nucleotides: 7. The CDR3 coding sequence is TGCGCCAGCAAAGGACAGGGCTTCGCTAACTATGGCTACACCTTC. The encoded protein is CASKGQGFANYGYTF.

The chain carries TRBV12-3 or TRBV12-4 and TRBJ2-2; no firm D call. Trimming cost V 5 bases and J 4 bases, with 5 bases left between them. This CDR3 is 12 amino acids long. The CDR3 here is CASSRITGELFF. Here the CDR3 DNA reads TGTGCCAGCAGTCGTATCACCGGGGAGCTGTTTTTT.

This clonotype was detected once. The chain links TRBV7-6 to TRBJ2-5; 8 bases align to TRBD1. Germline V lookup: CDR1 SGHVS, CDR2 FNYEAQ. The J segment lost 1 base and the V segment lost 3 bases, leaving 4 bases of the junction unmatched. The CDR3 has 15 amino acids. For the CDR3, the DNA is TGTGCCAGCAGCTTGACGGGACAGGCCCAAGAGACCCAGTACTTC. Protein product: CASSLTGQAQETQYF.

By share, this clonotype ranks as medium-sized. This chain uses TRBV13 with TRBJ1-2; 9 bases are a match to TRBD1. This CDR3 is built from 17 residues. The V segment lost 5 bases and the J segment 3 bases; nucleotides outside the gene matches: 13. Germline V gene data show CDR1 as PRHDT and CDR2 as FYEKMQ (reference sequence). This CDR3 is CASSHRGLGFSDYGYTF. Here the CDR3 DNA reads TGTGCCAGCAGCCACAGGGGGCTCGGTTTTTCGGACTATGGCTACACCTTC.

In its sample, this clonotype ranks as medium-sized. The chain is built from TRBV27 and TRBJ2-5; 11 nucleotides line up with TRBD2. The CDR3 has 14 amino acids. V shed 4 bases and J 7 bases; nucleotides not matched to a gene: 5. Germline CDR1 MNHEY, CDR2 SMNVEV (reference sequence). CDR3 sequence (DNA): TGTGCCAGCAGTTATAGCGGGAGGGCCGGGACCCAGTACTTC. Translated, it gives CASSYSGRAGTQYF.

The J gene is TRBJ2-1, the V gene TRBV29-1; 10 positions agree with TRBD1. There are 15 residues in the CDR3. Unmatched junction bases numbered 14, after V lost 6 bases and J lost 9 bases. Germline V gene sequence: CDR1 SQVTM, CDR2 ANQGSEA. CDR3 DNA sequence: TGCAGCGTGGGGCGGGGGACAGGGGATTCAGGTGAGCAGTTCTTC. Translating it yields CSVGRGTGDSGEQFF.

This clonotype was counted ten times or more. The chain has TRBV3-1 and TRBJ1-6; 8 nucleotides agree with TRBD1. J was trimmed by 4 bases and V by 4 bases; bases with no gene match: 3. CDR1 and CDR2 (germline): LGHDT, YNNKEL (reference sequence). This CDR3 is built from 15 residues. The CDR3 DNA is TGTGCCAGCAGCCGACACAGGGGGTATAATTCACCCCTCCACTTT. The encoded protein is CASSRHRGYNSPLHF. The complete variable domain, with remaining parts taken from reference TRBV3-1 and TRBJ1-6, reads DTAVSQTPKYLVTQMGNDKSIKCEQNLGHDTMYWYKQDSKKFLKIMFSYNNKELIINETVPNRFSPKSPDKAHLNLHINSLELGDSAVYFCASSRHRGYNSPLHFGNGTRLTVT.

This clonotype is judged medium-sized (0.01 to 0.1%). The chain links TRBV24-1 to TRBJ2-1; possibly TRBD1 for D (6 bases). V was cut by 0 bases and J by 5 bases, with 16 bases left in between. Germline CDR1 KGHDR, CDR2 SFDVKD. The CDR3 consists of 17 residues. DNA of the CDR3: TGTGCCACCAGTGATTTGCCGCGGCCAGGGGAGCACAATGAGCAGTTCTTC. It translates to CATSDLPRPGEHNEQFF.

In the case of this clonotype: A junction end diverges from the germline sequence, so it may reflect a read error. The chain has TRBV20-1 and TRBJ2-3; no firm D call. CDR3 size: 15 residues. Looked up from germline, CDR1 is DFQATT and CDR2 is SNEGSKA (reference sequence). The CDR3 coding sequence is TGCAGGGCTAGAGAAAGCACCGTTAGCACAGATACGCAGTATTTT. It yields the protein CRARESTVSTDTQYF.

The gene calls are TRBV5-8 and TRBJ1-1; no clear D. Germline-derived CDR1 and CDR2 are SGHTS and YDEGEE. The CDR3 covers 13 residues. V was trimmed by 2 bases and J by 5 bases, leaving 10 bases between them. The CDR3 sequence is CASSFLIQTEAFF. CDR3 DNA sequence: TGTGCCAGCAGCTTCCTCATCCAGACTGAAGCTTTCTTT.

V and J are TRBV30 and TRBJ2-1; 7 bases line up with TRBD2. The CDR3 spans 16 residues. V gave up 0 bases and J gave up 4 bases; unmatched junction bases: 9. Per the germline V gene, CDR1 is GTSNPN and CDR2 is SVGIG (reference sequence). The CDR3 DNA reads as TGTGCCTGGAGTGTAATGCTGGCGGGAGTGTACAATGAGCAGTTCTTC. This codes for CAWSVMLAGVYNEQFF.